This TCR beta chain was documented in a study of blood T cell repertoires in COVID-19. In the study overall: COVID-19 samples from acute and convalescent phases originated in the United States, Italy and Spain. Sources were T cells, B-cell-depleted T cells, or PBMCs; the material itself was cDNA or gDNA.

Original analysis: Amplification of reference gene primers was used by the study to estimate nucleated cell counts. Method: immunoSEQ multiplex PCR; TCRdb's copy keeps in-frame clones and lacks some. V and J calls and clone size are those listed in that table; D and trimming were worked out from the DNA. The sample lists about 230,000 clones, around 78% occurring once. The V gene's germline CDR1 is LGHNA and CDR2 YSLEER. The CDR3 extends over 16 amino acids. Trimming took off 0 bases at V and 0 bases at J, with 12 bases between the two ends. The sequenced material came from peripheral blood. This sequence originates from a woman in her sixties or seventies with active or convalescent COVID-19. The chain combines TRBV4-3 with TRBJ2-7; D unclear. The CDR3 loop reads CASSQDWPGFSYEQYF. The CDR3 bases are TGCGCCAGCAGCCAAGACTGGCCAGGCTTCTCCTACGAGCAGTACTTC.